The 18 T cell receptor beta chains below were found in one sample sequenced in a study of identical twins (dated by TCRdb to about 2016). Library preparation employed 5' RACE. Sequencing relied on an Illumina HiSeq 2000. TCRdb reprocessed the public reads (quality trimming at Q25 with fastp, clone calling with MiXCR) and kept in-frame beta chains. Every entry covers one CDR3 protein and lists the most common genes and DNA from its rows. In this sample the table shows fewer than 550,000 distinct CDR3 sequences, roughly 15% of which occur a single time. In total, the top ten clones hold roughly 0.42% of the sample. Another study also made use of these data, one on yellow fever vaccine responses in identical twins.

Sequenced input: CD4+ T cells sorted from blood. Receptors were obtained from a woman between 18 and 30 years old in good health.

The V gene is TRBV10-1, the J gene TRBJ2-1; D gene ambiguous. Trimming shortened V by 6 bases and J by 5 bases, and 17 bases separated the two germline ends. Germline loops: CDR1 WNHNN, CDR2 SYGVQD (reference sequence). This CDR3 comprises 15 residues. The CDR3 protein is CASRKDPNSNNEQFF. The CDR3 DNA follows: TGCGCCAGCAGGAAGGACCCCAATAGTAACAATGAGCAGTTCTTC.

On this clonotype itself: One end of the junction varies from germline; a read error may be responsible. CDR3 nucleotide sequence: TGTGCCAGCAGGGAAGGACTAGCGGGCCTGCAAGAGACCCAGTACTTC. Amino acid sequence: CASREGLAGLQETQYF. This rearrangement joins TRBV2 to TRBJ2-5; 11 nucleotides line up with TRBD2. CDR3 length: 16 amino acids. CDR1 SNHLY and CDR2 FYNNEI come from the germline V gene.

This clonotype appeared a few times. The rearrangement links TRBV11-1 to TRBJ2-2, with 13 bases aligning to TRBD2. This CDR3 comprises 18 residues. CDR1 and CDR2 (germline): SGHAT, FQDESV (reference sequence). Trimming removed 4 bases from V and 4 bases from J; junction bases left unmatched: 9. DNA for the CDR3: TGTGCCAGCAGCTCCTCCGGACTAGCGGGAGATCTCACCGGGGAGCTGTTTTTT. Translation gives CASSSSGLAGDLTGELFF.

V and J are TRBV3-1 and TRBJ1-1; D not certain. Trimming left V 2 bases short and J 5 bases short, with 3 bases between. This CDR3 has 11 residues. The germline V gene encodes CDR1 LGHDT and CDR2 YNNKEL (reference sequence). CDR3 sequence: CASSQRTEAFF. The DNA for the CDR3 is TGTGCCAGCAGCCAACGAACTGAAGCTTTCTTT.

V is TRBV20-1 and J is TRBJ1-2; D not resolved. V was shortened by 6 bases and J by 8 bases, with 16 bases between the two germline ends. The CDR3 covers 12 residues. Germline V CDR1 and CDR2: DFQATT, SNEGSKA (reference sequence). The CDR3 bases are TGCAGTGCCCCGCGGGCCCGGCGAGGCTACACCTTC. Its translation: CSAPRARRGYTF.

The chain is built from TRBV20-1 and TRBJ2-3, with D tentatively TRBD2 (5 bases). Germline CDR1 is DFQATT and CDR2 is SNEGSKA (reference sequence). The CDR3 length is 15 residues. Deletions cut 0 bases from V and 4 bases from J, with 14 bases between. The CDR3 here is CSARDRLAGPDTQYF. As DNA, the CDR3 is TGCAGTGCTAGAGATAGGCTAGCAGGTCCAGATACGCAGTATTTT.

This clonotype has just a few counts. The chain employs TRBV20-1 and TRBJ1-6; perhaps TRBD1 as D (6 bases). Germline CDR1 DFQATT, CDR2 SNEGSKA (reference sequence). V lost 7 bases, J lost 7 bases, and 11 bases lay in between. This CDR3 spans 12 amino acids. The CDR3 coding sequence is TGCAGTGGCCGGACAGCAAATTCACCCCTCCACTTT. Translated: CSGRTANSPLHF.

CDR3 sequence: CASSLSDHSGKYEQFF. CDR3 sequence (DNA): TGTGCCAGCAGTTTATCGGACCATAGCGGGAAATATGAGCAGTTCTTC. The V gene is TRBV27, the J gene TRBJ2-1, with TRBD2 identical over 8 bases. Germline trimming cut 0 bases from V and 8 bases from J; bases unmatched to any gene: 9. CDR1 is MNHEY and CDR2 is SMNVEV in the germline V gene (reference sequence). This CDR3 has 16 amino acids.

This clonotype was detected many times. The CDR3 loop reads CASSSELFGTEAFF. The CDR3 region has the DNA TGCGCCAGCAGTAGTGAGTTGTTCGGCACTGAAGCTTTCTTT. This rearrangement joins TRBV5-1 to TRBJ1-1; D is ambiguous. The CDR3 runs 14 residues. CDR1 is SGHRS and CDR2 is YFSETQ in the germline V gene. V was cut by 5 bases and J by 4 bases, with 15 bases left in between.

This clonotype turned up a few times. CDR3 amino acids: CASSLIVRANSPLHF. In DNA form, the CDR3 reads TGTGCCAGCAGTTTAATAGTCAGGGCTAATTCACCCCTCCACTTT. The chain links TRBV27 to TRBJ1-6, with a possible D match to TRBD1 (5 bases). V was cut by 2 bases and J by 6 bases, with 11 bases left in between. In germline, CDR1 is MNHEY, CDR2 SMNVEV (reference sequence). This CDR3 is 15 amino acids long.

This clonotype was observed once. The V gene is TRBV29-1, the J gene TRBJ2-4, with D possibly being TRBD1 or TRBD2 (6 bases each). CDR1 is SQVTM, CDR2 ANQGSEA, per germline. CDR3 length: 11 residues. Trimming removed 4 bases from V and 9 bases from J, with 10 bases in between. CDR3 sequence (DNA): TGCAGCGTTGGAGAGGGGGGCATTCAGTACTTC. Amino acid sequence: CSVGEGGIQYF.

This rearrangement joins TRBV20-1 to TRBJ1-1; D is ambiguous. Germline V gives CDR1 DFQATT, CDR2 SNEGSKA (reference sequence). There are 13 residues in the CDR3. V lost 0 bases, J lost 3 bases, and 8 bases lay in between. The CDR3 protein is CSARDRRDTEAFF. The CDR3 bases are TGCAGTGCTAGAGACAGACGGGACACTGAAGCTTTCTTT.

This chain connects TRBV3-1 to TRBJ2-5; D possibly corresponds to TRBD2 (5 bases). Germline V lookup: CDR1 LGHDT, CDR2 YNNKEL (reference sequence). Trimming pared 4 bases from V and 3 bases from J, leaving 12 bases between. The length of the CDR3 is 14 residues. The CDR3 reads CASSLGVSEETQYF. The CDR3 coding sequence is TGTGCCAGCAGCCTAGGCGTTAGCGAAGAGACCCAGTACTTC.

In its sample, this clonotype was seen a few times. The V call is TRBV29-1, the J call TRBJ2-6; D remains ambiguous. Germline loops: CDR1 SQVTM, CDR2 ANQGSEA. The CDR3 has 13 residues. Trimming left V 5 bases short and J 2 bases short, with 7 bases between. The DNA of the CDR3 is TGCAGCGTTAGAATGGCTGGGGCCAACGTCCTGACTTTC. Translating gives CSVRMAGANVLTF.

This clonotype was recorded many times. V gene TRBV20-1 combines with J gene TRBJ1-5; the D is unclear. Trimming took 1 base from V and 4 from J, leaving 2 bases between them. This CDR3 has 11 amino acids. The V gene's germline CDR1 is DFQATT and CDR2 SNEGSKA (reference sequence). Here the CDR3 reads CSARGNQPQHF. The CDR3 DNA reads TGCAGTGCTAGAGGGAATCAGCCCCAGCATTTT.

This clonotype showed up many times. V is TRBV5-1 and J is TRBJ2-1, with TRBD1 as a possible D gene (5 bases). This CDR3 contains 18 residues. The V end lost 5 bases, the J end lost 3 bases, and 24 bases lay between the germline ends. CDR1 and CDR2 from the germline V gene are SGHRS and YFSETQ. The CDR3 nucleotides read TGCGCCAGCAGACCGACTGGGGCTACTCAGATTAGCTACAATGAGCAGTTCTTC. Translated, it gives CASRPTGATQISYNEQFF.

This clonotype was observed a handful of times. The rearrangement links TRBV11-2 to TRBJ2-2; D is unresolved. Germline CDR1 is SGHAT and CDR2 is FQNNGV. V was cut by 7 bases and J by 0 bases, with 15 bases left in between. The CDR3 spans 16 residues. CDR3 sequence: CASTYLSRPNTGELFF. CDR3 coding DNA: TGTGCCAGCACCTACTTATCACGGCCGAACACCGGGGAGCTGTTTTTT.

This clonotype was found a few times. The V gene is TRBV5-1, the J gene TRBJ2-3; no clear D. CDR3 size: 16 residues. Germline V gives CDR1 SGHRS, CDR2 YFSETQ. V was trimmed by 0 bases and J by 1 base, leaving 12 bases between them. CDR3 coding DNA: TGCGCCAGCAGCTTGGACTTGGGTATAGGCACAGATACGCAGTATTTT. It is translated as CASSLDLGIGTDTQYF.